This entry concerns a single T cell receptor (beta chain). In germline, CDR1 is LGHNA, CDR2 YNFKEQ. V trimming: 4 bases; J trimming: 6 bases; junction bases outside the gene matches: 6. This CDR3 has 15 amino acids. The data were obtained in a study of control samples from healthy donors and cancer patients. Produced via immunoSEQ multiplex PCR; TCRdb's table is partial and in-frame only. The data contain about 140,000 clones, 94% of them singletons. Specimen: blood. The chain recombines TRBV4-2 with TRBJ2-1; 10 positions agree with TRBD2. The TCR comes from a man aged 35-49 years in good health. The CDR3 nucleotides are TGTGCCAGCAGCCCCCTGAGCGGGGGGGTCAATGAGCAGTTCTTC. Protein product: CASSPLSGGVNEQFF.